Listed below are T cell receptor beta chains from one sample, sequenced in a study of cytomegalovirus exposure and HLA in healthy donors. Some clones are missing from TCRdb's copy, which holds only in-frame ones; the method was immunoSEQ multiplex PCR. The sample yields over 150,000 clones, roughly 81% seen once. Sequencing was done on a sample of PBMCs. Source of these receptors: a woman aged 25 to 39 in good health and CMV-seropositive. Each CDR3 is given with its conserved first and last residue. The order of the fields is clone size, J gene, V gene, D gene, CDR3 DNA, CDR3 protein. D genes are given only for firm matches. Where a row states a size, it is once, few, many or the class of an expanded clone; other rows omit it.

clone size: once; J gene: TRBJ2-7; V gene: TRBV10-3; D gene: NA; CDR3 DNA: TGTGCCATCAGTGCCCCCCCGGGGGGCTACTACGAGCAGTACTTC; CDR3 protein: CAISAPPGGYYEQYF
clone size: once; J gene: TRBJ2-7; V gene: TRBV5-1; D gene: TRBD2; CDR3 DNA: TGCGCCAGCAGCGAGGGACTAGCGAGGTCCTCCTACGAGCAGTACTTC; CDR3 protein: CASSEGLARSSYEQYF
clone size: NA; J gene: TRBJ2-7; V gene: TRBV5-6; D gene: TRBD2; CDR3 DNA: TGTGCCAGCAGCCTCCCGGGACTAGCGGGAGGGCCTGACGAGCAGTACTTC; CDR3 protein: CASSLPGLAGGPDEQYF
clone size: few; J gene: TRBJ2-4; V gene: TRBV6-1; D gene: TRBD1; CDR3 DNA: TGTGCCAGCAGTTTACAGGGGTTGAGGAACATTCAGTACTTC; CDR3 protein: CASSLQGLRNIQYF
clone size: NA; J gene: TRBJ2-1; V gene: TRBV4-1; D gene: TRBD2; CDR3 DNA: TGCGCCAGCAGCCAAAGCGGGAGCTGGGGGAATGAGCAGTTCTTC; CDR3 protein: CASSQSGSWGNEQFF
clone size: NA; J gene: TRBJ2-2; V gene: TRBV19; D gene: TRBD1; CDR3 DNA: TGTGCCAGTAGGACAGGGGACCTCACCGGGGAGCTGTTTTTT; CDR3 protein: CASRTGDLTGELFF
clone size: NA; J gene: TRBJ1-1; V gene: TRBV29-1; D gene: NA; CDR3 DNA: TGCAGCGTCGTCGTCAGGGGAGCGACTGAAGCTTTCTTT; CDR3 protein: CSVVVRGATEAFF
clone size: NA; J gene: TRBJ2-1; V gene: TRBV5-6; D gene: NA; CDR3 DNA: TGTGCCAGCAGCTTTTGGGCAGGGGACAATGAGCAGTTCTTC; CDR3 protein: CASSFWAGDNEQFF
clone size: few; J gene: TRBJ2-5; V gene: TRBV19; D gene: TRBD2; CDR3 DNA: TGTGCCAGTAGTGGGTCCGGGACTAGCGGCCAAGAGACCCAGTACTTC; CDR3 protein: CASSGSGTSGQETQYF
clone size: NA; J gene: TRBJ2-1; V gene: TRBV5-5; D gene: TRBD1; CDR3 DNA: TGTGCCAGCAGCTTGAGGCAGGGGGCAGGCAATGAGCAGTTCTTC; CDR3 protein: CASSLRQGAGNEQFF
clone size: once; J gene: TRBJ1-5; V gene: TRBV18; D gene: TRBD1; CDR3 DNA: TGTGCCAGCTCACCAACAGGGGGTCAGCCCCAGCATTTT; CDR3 protein: CASSPTGGQPQHF
clone size: NA; J gene: TRBJ2-1; V gene: TRBV2; D gene: TRBD2; CDR3 DNA: TGTGCCAGCAGTTCTAGCGGGTACGGGGGCAATGAGCAGTTCTTC; CDR3 protein: CASSSSGYGGNEQFF
clone size: NA; J gene: TRBJ2-1; V gene: TRBV2; D gene: TRBD2; CDR3 DNA: TGTGCCAGCCGGCAGGGACTAGCGGGTAACAATGAGCAGTTCTTC; CDR3 protein: CASRQGLAGNNEQFF
clone size: NA; J gene: TRBJ2-7; V gene: TRBV5-4; D gene: NA; CDR3 DNA: TGTGCCAGCATGCTTGTATTAGGGGAAAACCCCTACGAGCAGTACTTC; CDR3 protein: CASMLVLGENPYEQYF
clone size: NA; J gene: TRBJ1-5; V gene: TRBV7-2; D gene: NA; CDR3 DNA: TGTGCCAGCAGCTTTATCGGGCAGCCCCAGCATTTT; CDR3 protein: CASSFIGQPQHF
clone size: NA; J gene: TRBJ1-4; V gene: TRBV7-2; D gene: NA; CDR3 DNA: TGTGCCAGCAGCCCTGGGACAACAATTAATGAAAAACTGTTTTTT; CDR3 protein: CASSPGTTINEKLFF
clone size: NA; J gene: TRBJ2-3; V gene: TRBV5-1; D gene: TRBD2; CDR3 DNA: TGCGCCAGCAGCCGCGGGCTAGCGGGAGAGGCAGATACGCAGTATTTT; CDR3 protein: CASSRGLAGEADTQYF